These 2 T cell receptor beta chains share one sample of origin, sequenced in a study of blood T cell repertoires in COVID-19. Libraries were prepared by immunoSEQ multiplex PCR; TCRdb keeps only in-frame clonotypes and omits some of them. Of around 140,000 clones in the sample, approximately 80% were seen once. The sequenced sample was peripheral blood. The receptors originated from a man in his sixties or seventies who had recovered from COVID-19.

This rearrangement joins TRBV5-1 to TRBJ1-2; unclear D gene. The ends were cut back, 1 base at V and 1 base at J, with 8 bases in the middle. This CDR3 spans 14 amino acids. Germline values: CDR1 SGHRS, CDR2 YFSETQ. In nucleotides, the CDR3 is TGCGCCAGCAGCTTGTCCTATCTTAACTATGGCTACACCTTC. This sequence encodes CASSLSYLNYGYTF. Drawing the rest from reference TRBV5-1 and TRBJ1-2, the complete variable domain is KAGVTQTPRYLIKTRGQQVTLSCSPISGHRSVSWYQQTPGQGLQFLFEYFSETQRNKGNFPGRFSGRQFSNSRSEMNVSTLELGDSALYLCASSLSYLNYGYTFGSGTRLTVV.

This sequence joins TRBV5-1 and TRBJ2-7; D gene uncertain. The germline CDR1 and CDR2 sequences are SGHRS and YFSETQ. V gave up 0 bases and J gave up 6 bases, with 16 bases separating them. This CDR3 has 15 amino acids. CDR3 protein: CASSLEAYLRPEQYF. CDR3 coding DNA: TGCGCCAGCAGCTTGGAGGCCTATTTGAGGCCCGAGCAGTACTTC.